The source of this T cell receptor beta chain is a study of blood T cell repertoires in COVID-19 (TCRdb year 2020). About the investigation overall: Samples from collaborators originated in the United States, Italy and Spain and spanned both the acute and convalescent phases of COVID-19. Subjects who had been exposed to COVID-19, were actively infected with it, or had recovered from it provided the deeply sampled blood TCRbeta repertoires that made up the dataset. Samples were obtained from the ongoing ImmuneRACE study (first 160 participants) and from about 1,300 subjects provided by 6 global collaborators. The material from the prospective study consisted of cDNA or gDNA derived from T cells, B-cell-depleted T cells, or PBMCs. The repertoires were released in a freely available public database intended as a resource for research on the immune response to SARS-CoV-2. Where HLA class I and class II types were available, the types were taken from metadata supplied by the sample provider, not from assay-based typing. A de-identified subject ID, COVID-19 status, age in years and sex were almost always included in the sample metadata.

TCRbeta CDR3 regions were amplified from genomic DNA using the immunoSEQ Assay, a bias-controlled multiplex PCR. The paper's data handling went like this. Nucleated cell counts per sample were estimated from amplification of reference gene primers within the assay. To quantify the absolute abundance of each unique TCRbeta CDR3 rearrangement, sequence reads were collapsed and filtered. For each sample, productive Simpson clonality was calculated by taking the square root of Simpson's diversity index across productive rearrangements. TCRdb retrieved this table from immuneACCESS and kept in-frame rearrangements only. Not all clones are present; in checked studies, unresolved V genes account for under half, and no reason is known for the remainder. That table is the source of V, J and clone size, and D and trimming were worked out from the DNA. This sample comprises 120,000 or so clones, 70% to 75% of them detected only once. The ten largest clones add up to around 5.2% of the sample.

A note on this clone: It lacks a known antigen. The sample holds no much larger clone one base away, and base qualities are not on file.

Each collaborating institution followed its own protocols to collect whole blood in K2EDTA tubes. For TCRbeta analysis, collaborators shipped samples as frozen whole blood, isolated PBMCs, or DNA extracted from either of those sample types. The germline V gene (reference sequence) yields SEHNR for CDR1 and FQNEAQ for CDR2. The V and J ends are trimmed by 4 bases and 5 bases, leaving 14 bases between them. Measured from the cysteine to the phenylalanine, the CDR3 is 14 residues long. The CDR3 DNA has 42 bases and is translated from base 1. Results the study describes overall, beyond this receptor: The amount of clinical and demographic metadata varied by source and participant and was provided uncurated.

The sample taken for sequencing was peripheral blood. The V and J segments used are TRBV7-9 and TRBJ1-1; a tentative D call is TRBD1 (5 bases match). The receptor was derived from a man aged 55 to 70 with acute or convalescent COVID-19. The DNA reads TGTGCCAGCAGCTCTCAGGGTATTTGGACTGAAGCTTTCTTT. It encodes CASSSQGIWTEAFF.